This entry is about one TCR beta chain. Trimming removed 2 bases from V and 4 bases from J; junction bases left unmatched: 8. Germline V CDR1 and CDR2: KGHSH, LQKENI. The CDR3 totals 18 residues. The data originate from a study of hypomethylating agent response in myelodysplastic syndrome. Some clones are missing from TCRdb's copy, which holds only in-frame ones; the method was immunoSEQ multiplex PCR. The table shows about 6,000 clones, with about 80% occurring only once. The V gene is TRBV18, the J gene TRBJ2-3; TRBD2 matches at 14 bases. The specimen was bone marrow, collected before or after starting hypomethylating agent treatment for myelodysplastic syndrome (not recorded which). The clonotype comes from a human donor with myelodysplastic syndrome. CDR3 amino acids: CASSPSLGLAGDPDTQYF. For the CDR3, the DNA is TGTGCCAGCTCACCATCATTGGGACTAGCGGGAGACCCAGATACGCAGTATTTT. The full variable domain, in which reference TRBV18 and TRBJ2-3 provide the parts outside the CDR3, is NAGVMQNPRHLVRRRGQEARLRCSPMKGHSHVYWYRQLPEEGLKFMVYLQKENIIDESGMPKERFSAEFPKEGPSILRIQQVVRGDSAAYFCASSPSLGLAGDPDTQYFGPGTRLTVL.